This T cell receptor (beta chain) was sequenced during a study of T cell changes during pregnancy in multiple sclerosis. Germline lookup yields CDR1 SGHAT and CDR2 FQNNGV. The V end lost 2 bases, the J end lost 0 bases, and 2 bases lay between the germline ends. The CDR3 has 13 amino acids. Profiling relied on immunoSEQ multiplex PCR, and the TCRdb table lists in-frame clones only, not all of them. This table holds roughly 44,000 clones, roughly 91% found once. This TCR was sampled from a female donor in good health, enrolled as a control in a pregnancy study. This rearrangement joins TRBV11-2 to TRBJ2-1; D not resolved. Here the sequenced sample was CD8+ T cells from peripheral blood mononuclear cells, taken after pregnancy. The CDR3 spells CASSLRSYNEQFF. The CDR3 nucleotides read TGTGCCAGCAGCTTACGCTCCTACAATGAGCAGTTCTTC.